This is a list of T cell receptor beta chains from one sample in a study of cytomegalovirus exposure and HLA in healthy donors. The method was immunoSEQ multiplex PCR; TCRdb's version includes in-frame clones alone and lacks a portion of them. The sample shows about 59,000 clones, approximately 80% of them seen only once. Source material: PBMCs. The source of these receptors is a human donor in good health. The CDR3 runs from the conserved cysteine through the conserved F or W. D genes are given only for firm matches. For some rows the clone size is stated as once, few or many, or as a class when expanded; others skip it.

J | D | size | length | V | CDR3 | DNA
TRBJ2-5 | . | . | 15 | TRBV5-1 | CASSLSRYLGETQYF | TGCGCCAGCAGCTTGTCCAGATACCTTGGCGAGACCCAGTACTTC
TRBJ1-2 | TRBD1 | . | 11 | TRBV30 | CAVGTGRGYTF | TGTGCCGTAGGGACAGGGCGAGGCTACACCTTC
TRBJ1-1 | . | . | 15 | TRBV5-1 | CASSPMGGTHTEAFF | TGCGCCAGCAGCCCTATGGGAGGGACCCACACTGAAGCTTTCTTT
TRBJ1-4 | . | . | 11 | TRBV28 | CASTGDEKLFF | TGTGCCAGCACAGGGGATGAAAAACTGTTTTTT
TRBJ1-1 | . | once | 12 | TRBV29-1 | CSVGSGGSLVFF | TGCAGCGTTGGGTCGGGGGGCAGTTTGGTTTTCTTT
TRBJ2-7 | TRBD2 | . | 14 | TRBV7-3 | CASSRSGGSYEQYF | TGTGCCAGCAGCCGATCGGGGGGGTCCTACGAGCAGTACTTC
TRBJ1-1 | . | once | 14 | TRBV5-1 | CASSLTPSNTEAFF | TGCGCCAGCAGCTTGACTCCTTCGAACACTGAAGCTTTCTTT
TRBJ2-7 | . | . | 11 | TRBV2 | CAINRDFEQYF | TGTGCCATCAACAGGGATTTTGAGCAGTACTTC
TRBJ2-1 | TRBD2 | once | 16 | TRBV2 | CASSPPGAGGANEQFF | TGTGCCAGCAGCCCTCCAGGGGCGGGAGGCGCCAATGAGCAGTTCTTC
TRBJ2-7 | . | . | 14 | TRBV6-6 | CASSYSTRDYEQYF | TGTGCCAGCAGTTACTCGACCAGGGACTACGAGCAGTACTTC
TRBJ1-2 | TRBD1 | once | 15 | TRBV10-3 | CAISVGDRANYGYTF | TGTGCCATCAGTGTAGGTGACAGGGCTAACTATGGCTACACCTTC
TRBJ2-2 | . | . | 14 | TRBV13 | CASSSPISGGELFF | TGTGCCAGCAGCTCTCCAATCTCGGGCGGGGAGCTGTTTTTT
TRBJ1-1 | TRBD1 | . | 14 | TRBV19 | CASSPGQLNTEAFF | TGTGCCAGTAGTCCGGGACAGTTGAACACTGAAGCTTTCTTT
TRBJ1-2 | TRBD1 | . | 13 | TRBV6-1 | CASRTGTAYGYTF | TGTGCCAGCAGGACCGGGACAGCCTATGGCTACACCTTC
TRBJ2-1 | . | . | 13 | TRBV14 | CASSPGWWNEQFF | TGTGCCAGCAGCCCCGGGTGGTGGAATGAGCAGTTCTTC
TRBJ2-7 | . | . | 16 | TRBV28 | CASSPLMAGSSYEQYF | TGTGCCAGCAGTCCCTTAATGGCGGGGAGCTCCTACGAGCAGTACTTC
TRBJ1-5 | TRBD1 | few | 14 | TRBV25-1 | CASSGQGANQPQHF | TGTGCCAGCAGTGGACAGGGGGCGAATCAGCCCCAGCATTTT
TRBJ2-5 | TRBD2 | . | 17 | TRBV13 | CASSLSFAGVTQETQYF | TGTGCCAGCAGCTTAAGTTTTGCGGGGGTCACACAAGAGACCCAGTACTTC
TRBJ2-1 | . | . | 12 | TRBV19 | CASSEYRDEQFF | TGTGCCAGTAGTGAGTACAGGGACGAGCAGTTCTTC
TRBJ1-2 | . | once | 15 | TRBV2 | CASRRSGEGFGGYTF | TGTGCCAGCAGAAGGTCGGGAGAAGGCTTCGGTGGCTACACCTTC
TRBJ2-7 | TRBD1 | . | 15 | TRBV18 | CASSPPTGASYEQYF | TGTGCCAGCTCACCACCGACAGGGGCCTCCTACGAGCAGTACTTC
TRBJ1-2 | . | . | 14 | TRBV28 | CASSPREGSYGYTF | TGTGCCAGCAGTCCCAGGGAGGGCAGCTATGGCTACACCTTC
TRBJ1-2 | TRBD1 | few | 13 | TRBV5-6 | CASSVDRNYGYTF | TGTGCCAGCAGCGTGGACAGGAACTATGGCTACACCTTC
TRBJ2-7 | . | . | 15 | TRBV18 | CASSPGQRPGYEQYF | TGTGCCAGCTCACCCGGACAGCGACCTGGGTACGAGCAGTACTTC
TRBJ2-1 | TRBD2 | . | 16 | TRBV7-3 | CASSLVAGSSYNEQFF | TGTGCCAGCAGCTTAGTAGCGGGGAGCTCCTACAATGAGCAGTTCTTC
TRBJ1-5 | TRBD1 | . | 15 | TRBV10-3 | CAISERQGLNQPQHF | TGTGCCATCAGTGAACGACAGGGGCTAAATCAGCCCCAGCATTTT
TRBJ1-3 | . | . | 18 | TRBV23-1 | CASSRACPRTESGNTIYF | TGCGCCAGCAGCCGAGCCTGCCCCCGGACAGAATCTGGAAACACCATATATTTT
TRBJ2-2 | . | . | 15 | TRBV5-1 | CASSRSDLYTGELFF | TGCGCCAGCAGCCGGTCGGACTTATACACCGGGGAGCTGTTTTTT
TRBJ2-2 | . | . | 15 | TRBV6-5 | CASSTLLRNTGELFF | TGTGCCAGCAGTACCCTCCTTAGGAACACCGGGGAGCTGTTTTTT
TRBJ1-1 | . | few | 13 | TRBV19 | CASSALGNTEAFF | TGTGCCAGTAGTGCCCTAGGGAACACTGAAGCTTTCTTT
TRBJ2-1 | . | . | 15 | TRBV19 | CASSMAESSYNEQFF | TGTGCCAGTAGTATGGCGGAGAGCTCCTACAATGAGCAGTTCTTC
TRBJ2-1 | TRBD1 | . | 13 | TRBV2 | CASSDGGTGGAVF | TGTGCCAGCAGTGATGGGGGGACAGGTGGTGCAGTCTTC
TRBJ1-5 | TRBD1 | . | 16 | TRBV19 | CASSTDRGDSNQPQHF | TGTGCCAGTAGTACAGACAGGGGGGATAGCAATCAGCCCCAGCATTTT
TRBJ2-7 | . | . | 14 | TRBV6-1 | CASSIYRESYEQYF | TGTGCCAGCAGTATTTACAGGGAGAGCTACGAGCAGTACTTC
TRBJ2-6 | . | . | 15 | TRBV10-3 | CAIRMEGPGANVLTF | TGTGCCATCAGGATGGAGGGGCCTGGGGCCAACGTCCTGACTTTC
TRBJ1-4 | . | . | 15 | TRBV28 | CASSSVQGGDEKLFF | TGTGCCAGCAGTTCCGTACAGGGAGGGGACGAAAAACTGTTTTTT
TRBJ2-1 | TRBD1 | . | 18 | TRBV7-3 | CASSLSPTGYRSINEQFF | TGTGCCAGCAGCTTATCCCCGACAGGGTATAGGAGCATCAATGAGCAGTTCTTC
TRBJ2-1 | . | . | 14 | TRBV5-1 | CASSLEGGLNEQFF | TGCGCCAGCAGCTTGGAGGGGGGGCTAAATGAGCAGTTCTTC
TRBJ2-1 | . | . | 13 | TRBV30 | CARDKSSYNEQFF | TGTGCCCGAGACAAGAGCTCCTACAATGAGCAGTTCTTC
TRBJ1-1 | . | . | 16 | TRBV21-1 | CASSLDRGVRFPEAFF | TGTGCCAGCAGCCTTGACAGGGGGGTTAGATTCCCTGAAGCTTTCTTT
TRBJ1-2 | TRBD1 | . | 16 | TRBV7-9 | CASSPRTGENNYGYTF | TGTGCCAGCAGCCCTAGGACAGGGGAGAATAACTATGGCTACACCTTC
TRBJ2-7 | TRBD1 | . | 15 | TRBV28 | CASSEDRGQYYEQYF | TGTGCCAGCAGTGAAGACAGGGGGCAATACTACGAGCAGTACTTC
TRBJ2-7 | . | . | 12 | TRBV30 | CAWKGSGLGQYF | TGTGCCTGGAAAGGATCGGGGTTGGGGCAGTACTTC
TRBJ2-3 | TRBD2 | . | 15 | TRBV6-5 | CASSSGTSGGSTQYF | TGTGCCAGCAGTTCCGGGACTAGCGGGGGTAGCACGCAGTATTTT
TRBJ2-1 | TRBD2 | . | 16 | TRBV6-5 | CASSYSSGRTNREQFF | TGTGCCAGCAGTTACTCGAGCGGGAGGACGAACAGGGAGCAGTTCTTC
TRBJ2-3 | . | . | 16 | TRBV11-2 | CASSLAGAGGTDTQYF | TGTGCCAGCAGCTTAGCGGGGGCGGGGGGCACAGATACGCAGTATTTT
TRBJ1-5 | . | . | 13 | TRBV10-3 | CAIKRDINQPQHF | TGTGCCATCAAGCGGGACATCAATCAGCCCCAGCATTTT
TRBJ2-2 | TRBD1 | few | 14 | TRBV11-3 | CASSQTGGPGELFF | TGTGCCAGCAGCCAGACAGGGGGACCCGGGGAGCTGTTTTTT
TRBJ2-3 | . | . | 18 | TRBV5-5 | CASSLDLWTGTSTDTQYF | TGTGCCAGCAGCCTCGATCTATGGACCGGGACTAGCACAGATACGCAGTATTTT
TRBJ2-5 | TRBD2 | . | 17 | TRBV4-3 | CASSQGVVGGARETQYF | TGCGCCAGCAGCCAAGGGGTCGTCGGGGGGGCCCGGGAGACCCAGTACTTC
TRBJ2-2 | . | . | 14 | TRBV10-3 | CAISLTGPTGELFF | TGTGCCATCAGTCTAACAGGGCCCACCGGGGAGCTGTTTTTT
TRBJ2-7 | TRBD1 | . | 14 | TRBV6-1 | CASSEGTGGYEQYF | TGTGCCAGCAGTGAAGGGACAGGGGGCTACGAGCAGTACTTC
TRBJ1-3 | TRBD1 | . | 16 | TRBV18 | CASSPPTGREGNTIYF | TGTGCCAGCTCACCTCCGACAGGGCGAGAAGGAAACACCATATATTTT
TRBJ1-1 | TRBD1 | . | 15 | TRBV7-2 | CASSWDRVGNTEAFF | TGTGCCAGCAGCTGGGACAGGGTAGGGAACACTGAAGCTTTCTTT
TRBJ2-7 | TRBD1 | few | 12 | TRBV29-1 | CSLNRGGYEQYF | TGCAGCCTCAACAGGGGCGGTTACGAGCAGTACTTC
TRBJ2-1 | TRBD2 | . | 15 | TRBV4-1 | CASSSRHQTSGTRFF | TGCGCCAGCAGCTCGAGACATCAGACTAGCGGGACCCGGTTCTTC
TRBJ2-3 | . | once | 15 | TRBV6-6 | CASSYTGGRLDTQYF | TGTGCCAGCAGTTATACCGGGGGTAGGCTAGATACGCAGTATTTT
TRBJ2-1 | . | . | 14 | TRBV6-6 | CASSYGRLGEEQFF | TGTGCCAGCAGTTACGGGCGCTTGGGAGAAGAGCAGTTCTTC
TRBJ2-1 | . | . | 17 | TRBV7-3 | CASSSLPGLGGYNEQFF | TGTGCCAGCAGCTCCCTCCCCGGACTAGGGGGGTACAATGAGCAGTTCTTC
TRBJ2-5 | . | . | 15 | TRBV11-2 | CASSLRSGAGETQYF | TGTGCCAGCAGCCTAAGGTCAGGGGCGGGAGAGACCCAGTACTTC